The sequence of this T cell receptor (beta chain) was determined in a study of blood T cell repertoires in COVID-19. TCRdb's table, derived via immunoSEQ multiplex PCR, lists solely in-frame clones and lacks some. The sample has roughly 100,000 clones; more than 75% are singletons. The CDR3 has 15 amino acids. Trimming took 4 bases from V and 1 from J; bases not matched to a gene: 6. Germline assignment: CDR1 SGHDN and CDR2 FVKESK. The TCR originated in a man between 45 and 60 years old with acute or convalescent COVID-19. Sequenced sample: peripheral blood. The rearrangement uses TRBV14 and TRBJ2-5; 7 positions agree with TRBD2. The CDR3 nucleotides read TGTGCCAGCAGCCCCTACGCTAGCGGCCAAGAGACCCAGTACTTC. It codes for CASSPYASGQETQYF.